A selection of T cell receptor beta chains follows, all from one sample in a study of T cells after somatic rescue of genetic block. TCRdb's copy holds only in-frame clones and misses some; the assay was immunoSEQ multiplex PCR. The repertoire includes about 72,000 clones, approximately 90% of them detected once, and 2.8% sits in the top ten. The sequencing sample was made of peripheral blood mononuclear cells (PBMCs). The receptors were gathered from a man aged 25 to 40. Each CDR3 is given with its conserved first and last residue. A D gene is named only where the DNA matches it firmly. Not every row has a clone size; where given, it reads once, few, many or a size class.

V: TRBV5-6
J: TRBJ2-5
size: once
D: TRBD1
CDR3: CASSFSRGLETQYF
DNA: TGTGCCAGCAGCTTCTCCAGGGGGCTGGAGACCCAGTACTTC

V: TRBV4-1
J: TRBJ1-5
size: .
D: .
CDR3: CASSLDSYSNQPQHF
DNA: TGCGCCAGCAGCCTGGACAGTTATAGCAATCAGCCCCAGCATTTT

V: TRBV7-9
J: TRBJ2-4
size: once
D: .
CDR3: CASSSRVELAKNIQYF
DNA: TGTGCCAGCAGCTCCCGGGTTGAGCTAGCCAAAAACATTCAGTACTTC

V: TRBV6-5
J: TRBJ2-5
size: .
D: TRBD1
CDR3: CAISRDRAETQYF
DNA: TGTGCCATATCCCGGGACAGGGCGGAGACCCAGTACTTC

V: TRBV2
J: TRBJ2-7
size: few
D: TRBD1
CDR3: CASTLDRDRAYEQYF
DNA: TGTGCCAGCACCCTGGACAGGGATAGGGCCTACGAGCAGTACTTC

V: TRBV18
J: TRBJ1-5
size: .
D: .
CDR3: CASSPRVSNQPQHF
DNA: TGTGCCAGCTCACCCAGGGTTTCCAATCAGCCCCAGCATTTT

V: TRBV7-9
J: TRBJ1-4
size: .
D: TRBD1
CDR3: CASSSLGQHNEKLFF
DNA: TGTGCCAGCAGCTCCCTGGGACAGCATAATGAAAAACTGTTTTTT

V: TRBV6-1
J: TRBJ2-1
size: .
D: TRBD1
CDR3: CASRTGKTQYNEQFF
DNA: TGTGCCAGTCGGACAGGGAAGACTCAATACAATGAGCAGTTCTTC

V: TRBV28
J: TRBJ2-7
size: .
D: .
CDR3: CASSTQREQYF
DNA: TGTGCCAGCAGTACTCAGCGGGAGCAGTACTTC

V: TRBV18
J: TRBJ2-7
size: .
D: .
CDR3: CASSSDGSYEQYF
DNA: TGTGCCAGCTCATCGGACGGGTCCTACGAGCAGTACTTC

V: TRBV5-4
J: TRBJ1-6
size: .
D: .
CDR3: CASSLKAGLNSPLHF
DNA: TGTGCCAGCAGCCTGAAAGCGGGGCTGAATTCACCCCTCCACTTT

V: TRBV18
J: TRBJ2-7
size: .
D: .
CDR3: CASSPLEGPYEQYF
DNA: TGTGCCAGCTCACCACTTGAGGGGCCGTACGAGCAGTACTTC

V: TRBV9
J: TRBJ2-3
size: .
D: .
CDR3: CASSVDGEPSTDTQYF
DNA: TGTGCCAGCAGCGTAGATGGGGAGCCTAGCACAGATACGCAGTATTTT

V: TRBV2
J: TRBJ2-4
size: .
D: .
CDR3: CASSESNKNIQYF
DNA: TGTGCCAGCAGTGAGTCAAACAAAAACATTCAGTACTTC

V: TRBV2
J: TRBJ1-2
size: .
D: .
CDR3: CASSQQGYGYTF
DNA: TGTGCCAGCAGTCAGCAGGGTTATGGCTACACCTTC

V: TRBV14
J: TRBJ2-5
size: .
D: .
CDR3: CASSQVSQETQYF
DNA: TGTGCCAGCAGCCAAGTTAGTCAAGAGACCCAGTACTTC